The following is a T cell receptor beta chain sequence with its context. Its antigen is not identified. This entry belongs to a study of beta chain features in type 1 diabetes. The authors reverse transcribed all of the isolated RNA, so sequencing captured expressed TCRB transcripts. Reads from naive, central memory and regulatory T cell samples averaged about 3.3 million. Here immunoSEQ multiplex PCR was the method, and the copy in TCRdb shows in-frame clones only, minus some. The table shows roughly 50,000 clones, with around 50% occurring only once. The V and J ends lost 6 bases and 5 bases, in that order; junction bases with no gene match: 3. Germline lookup yields CDR1 ENHRY and CDR2 SYGVKD. CDR3 length equals 13 residues. The study, taken as a whole, reports: In all four CD4+ subsets, TCRB CDR3 length was significantly, moderately reduced in type 1 diabetes.

This sequence was found in a woman between 40 and 50 years old with type 1 diabetes. This sequence joins TRBV10-3 and TRBJ2-7; 11 bases agree with TRBD2. Sequencing used Tregs from blood. The CDR3 loop reads CAISLGLADEQYF. The CDR3 region has the DNA TGTGCCATCAGCTTGGGACTAGCGGACGAGCAGTACTTC.